This is a list of T cell receptor beta chains from one sample in a study of Graves' ophthalmopathy and Graves' hyperthyroidism. TCRdb re-called the multiplex PCR reads with MiXCR, one entry per CDR3 protein. The sample includes 170,000 or so distinct CDR3 sequences, less than 45% of them seen just once. The sequencing sample was made of peripheral blood. All receptors derive from a woman in her forties with Graves' ophthalmopathy. Both conserved end residues are part of each CDR3. Each record gives: CDR3 protein, CDR3 DNA, clone size, D gene, J gene, V gene. A D gene is named only where the DNA matches it firmly. For some rows the clone size is stated as once, few or many, or as a class when expanded; others skip it.

CASSFGTQKYGYTF	TGTGCCAGCAGTTTTGGGACCCAGAAGTATGGCTACACCTTC	NA	NA	TRBJ1-2	TRBV2
CASSGRLAGNSGANVLTF	TGTGCCAGCAGTGGAAGACTAGCGGGGAACTCTGGGGCCAACGTCCTGACTTTC	many	TRBD2	TRBJ2-6	TRBV6-1
CASSGGEEAFF	TGTGCCAGCTCCGGCGGGGAGGAAGCTTTCTTT	NA	NA	TRBJ1-1	TRBV11-3
CASSPDRGNQYF	TGTGCCAGTTCCCCGGACAGGGGGAATCAGTACTTC	NA	TRBD1	TRBJ2-4	TRBV19
CSAQSSQDIQYF	TGCAGTGCCCAGTCGTCTCAGGACATTCAGTACTTC	once	NA	TRBJ2-4	TRBV20-1
CASSLNKNYEQYF	TGTGCCAGCAGCTTAAACAAAAACTACGAGCAGTACTTC	many	NA	TRBJ2-7	TRBV7-2
CASSVGDRAAVTGAQYF	TGTGCCAGCAGCGTAGGGGACAGGGCGGCGGTTACTGGGGCCCAGTACTTC	many	TRBD1	TRBJ2-5	TRBV9
CASRVNTVVYEQYF	TGTGCCAGCAGGGTGAATACGGTGGTCTACGAGCAGTACTTC	many	NA	TRBJ2-7	TRBV2
CASSPGVGYYEQYF	TGCGCCAGCAGCCCCGGGGTGGGGTACTACGAGCAGTACTTC	few	NA	TRBJ2-7	TRBV4-3
CASSLQGGPKPQHF	TGTGCCAGCAGTCTACAGGGCGGGCCGAAGCCCCAGCATTTT	many	NA	TRBJ1-5	TRBV7-2
CASSPGTGSHYEQYF	TGTGCCAGCAGTCCCGGGACAGGGTCACACTACGAGCAGTACTTC	NA	TRBD1	TRBJ2-7	TRBV12-3/TRBV12-4
CASSLARALGGYTF	TGTGCCAGCAGTTTAGCGCGGGCGTTAGGAGGCTACACCTTC	many	NA	TRBJ1-2	TRBV6-1
CASRGFLNTEAFF	TGTGCCAGCAGGGGTTTCTTAAACACTGAAGCTTTCTTT	NA	NA	TRBJ1-1	TRBV6-2/TRBV6-3
CASSMQRWDEQYF	TGTGCCAGTAGTATGCAGAGATGGGACGAGCAGTACTTC	NA	NA	TRBJ2-7	TRBV19
CASSYHTPGANVLTF	TGTGCCAGCAGTTACCATACCCCTGGGGCCAACGTCCTGACTTTC	NA	NA	TRBJ2-6	TRBV6-5
CASSALRGMEPQHF	TGTGCCAGTTCCGCTTTGAGGGGTATGGAGCCCCAGCATTTT	many	NA	TRBJ1-5	TRBV19
CATNNRGGGELFF	TGTGCCACCAATAACAGGGGTGGCGGGGAGCTGTTTTTT	many	TRBD1	TRBJ2-2	TRBV24-1
CASSRGSGELFF	TGTGCCAGCAGCCGAGGGTCCGGGGAGCTGTTTTTT	NA	NA	TRBJ2-2	TRBV7-3
CAWSVRSGGTGRTYEQYF	TGTGCCTGGAGTGTGCGTTCGGGAGGGACAGGGAGGACCTACGAGCAGTACTTC	many	NA	TRBJ2-7	TRBV30
CASSVGHGRGEQYF	TGTGCCAGCAGCGTGGGACACGGCCGCGGGGAGCAGTACTTC	many	NA	TRBJ2-7	TRBV7-8
CASSLSVYSGYEQYF	TGTGCCAGCAGTTTGAGCGTCTACTCAGGGTACGAGCAGTACTTC	NA	NA	TRBJ2-7	TRBV12-3/TRBV12-4
CASSDARDGTYEQYF	TGTGCCAGCAGTGATGCCCGGGACGGCACCTACGAGCAGTACTTC	many	NA	TRBJ2-7	TRBV6-1
CASSIGGTDGYTF	TGTGCCAGTAGTATCGGGGGGACGGACGGCTACACCTTC	NA	NA	TRBJ1-2	TRBV19
CASSVNEVESGNF	TGTGCCAGCAGCGTAAATGAAGTAGAGTCAGGGAACTTC	NA	NA	TRBJ2-5	TRBV6-2/TRBV6-3
CASSFSPARAGGYTF	TGTGCCAGCAGCTTTTCCCCAGCCAGGGCTGGGGGCTACACCTTC	few	NA	TRBJ1-2	TRBV7-2
CASSLGPNGYTF	TGTGCCAGCAGTTTAGGTCCTAATGGCTACACCTTC	many	NA	TRBJ1-2	TRBV12-3/TRBV12-4
CASSSLDGVGAFF	TGTGCCAGCAGTTCCCTAGACGGGGTAGGAGCTTTCTTT	once	NA	TRBJ1-1	TRBV28
CASSRPGPTQYF	TGTGCCAGCAGTCGACCCGGACCGACCCAGTACTTC	NA	NA	TRBJ2-5	TRBV6-2/TRBV6-3
CAWSVDSGELFF	TGTGCCTGGAGTGTGGATTCCGGGGAGCTGTTTTTT	many	NA	TRBJ2-2	TRBV30
CASSPGVRDNLTYEQYF	TGTGCCAGCAGCCCGGGGGTCCGGGACAACCTAACCTACGAGCAGTACTTC	NA	NA	TRBJ2-7	TRBV11-2
CASSVRRTEGYTF	TGTGCCAGCAGTGTACGGAGGACAGAAGGCTACACCTTC	NA	NA	TRBJ1-2	TRBV6-2/TRBV6-3
CASSSVSSSYEQYF	TGTGCCAGCAGCTCGGTATCCTCCTCCTACGAGCAGTACTTC	many	NA	TRBJ2-7	TRBV7-2
CASSPRGSASTDTQYF	TGTGCCAGCAGTCCGCGGGGTAGCGCAAGCACAGATACGCAGTATTTT	many	NA	TRBJ2-3	TRBV12-3/TRBV12-4
CASSLPRQFLMNTEAFF	TGTGCCAGCAGCTTACCCAGACAGTTCTTAATGAACACTGAAGCTTTCTTT	NA	NA	TRBJ1-1	TRBV7-3
CASSLMEIGYTF	TGTGCCAGCAGTTTGATGGAGATAGGCTACACCTTC	NA	NA	TRBJ1-2	TRBV27
CASSSWTADTYEQYF	TGTGCCAGCAGTTCATGGACAGCAGATACCTACGAGCAGTACTTC	many	NA	TRBJ2-7	TRBV6-2/TRBV6-3
CASRGRNYEQYF	TGTGCCAGCAGGGGTCGGAACTACGAGCAGTACTTC	NA	NA	TRBJ2-7	TRBV2
CASSPGGARGGSPLHF	TGTGCCAGCAGTCCCGGAGGAGCCCGGGGAGGTTCACCCCTCCACTTT	NA	NA	TRBJ1-6	TRBV28
CASRQTGSLYGYTF	TGTGCCAGCAGGCAAACCGGATCACTCTATGGCTACACCTTC	many	NA	TRBJ1-2	TRBV6-5
CATSDPQGLAETQYF	TGTGCCACCAGTGATCCTCAAGGGCTTGCAGAGACCCAGTACTTC	many	NA	TRBJ2-5	TRBV24-1
CASRAGGPKNIQYF	TGTGCCAGTCGTGCCGGGGGCCCCAAAAACATTCAGTACTTC	many	NA	TRBJ2-4	TRBV7-2
CASSLMYSGGAGETQYF	TGTGCCAGCAGTTTAATGTATAGCGGGGGGGCCGGGGAGACCCAGTACTTC	many	TRBD2	TRBJ2-5	TRBV28
CSAPDRPKYGYTF	TGCAGTGCTCCCGACAGGCCCAAGTATGGCTACACCTTC	NA	NA	TRBJ1-2	TRBV20-1
CASSEARDDGYTF	TGTGCCAGCAGTGAAGCGCGGGACGACGGCTACACCTTC	few	NA	TRBJ1-2	TRBV6-1
CASSSIDRAPYEQYF	TGTGCCAGCAGTTCGATAGACAGGGCCCCCTACGAGCAGTACTTC	many	TRBD1	TRBJ2-7	TRBV28
CASSRSLQETQYF	TGTGCCAGCAGTCGATCTCTCCAAGAGACCCAGTACTTC	many	NA	TRBJ2-5	TRBV6-5
CASSTSQGNGYTF	TGTGCCAGCAGTACTAGTCAGGGTAACGGCTACACCTTC	NA	NA	TRBJ1-2	TRBV6-5
CASSPDRAHQPQHF	TGTGCCAGCAGTCCCGACAGGGCTCATCAGCCCCAGCATTTT	many	TRBD1	TRBJ1-5	TRBV28
CASSVPSGTGELDQETQYF	TGTGCCAGCAGTGTTCCTTCCGGGACAGGGGAGTTGGATCAAGAGACCCAGTACTTC	NA	TRBD1	TRBJ2-5	TRBV2
CASSHAPGGFQPQHF	TGTGCCAGTAGTCATGCCCCCGGGGGCTTTCAGCCCCAGCATTTT	NA	NA	TRBJ1-5	TRBV19
CASRPPGDQPQHF	TGTGCCAGCAGGCCCCCCGGGGATCAGCCCCAGCATTTT	NA	NA	TRBJ1-5	TRBV12-3/TRBV12-4
CASSERGHFSNQPQHF	TGTGCCAGCAGTGAAAGGGGACACTTTAGCAATCAGCCCCAGCATTTT	NA	NA	TRBJ1-5	TRBV6-1
CASGSGRVNIQYF	TGTGCCAGCGGCAGCGGGAGGGTAAACATTCAGTACTTC	NA	TRBD2	TRBJ2-4	TRBV11-2
CASSAQRTGNYGYTF	TGTGCCAGCAGTGCCCAACGGACAGGGAACTATGGCTACACCTTC	many	TRBD1	TRBJ1-2	TRBV2
CASSLLGGQPQHF	TGTGCCAGCAGCCTACTGGGGGGTCAGCCCCAGCATTTT	many	NA	TRBJ1-5	TRBV7-9
CASSPGPTSGRHEQYF	TGTGCCAGCAGCCCAGGCCCGACTAGCGGGAGGCACGAGCAGTACTTC	many	TRBD2	TRBJ2-7	TRBV7-9
CASSYGRGIPQPQHF	TGTGCCAGCAGTTACGGCAGGGGGATTCCTCAGCCCCAGCATTTT	once	TRBD1	TRBJ1-5	TRBV6-5
CSARSSGRSNQPQHF	TGCAGTGCTCGAAGTTCCGGGCGGAGCAATCAGCCCCAGCATTTT	many	NA	TRBJ1-5	TRBV20-1
CASSLTASNYGYTF	TGTGCCAGCAGCTTAACAGCCAGTAACTATGGCTACACCTTC	NA	NA	TRBJ1-2	TRBV7-9